Listed below are T cell receptor beta chains from one sample, sequenced in a study of blood T cell repertoires in COVID-19. Assay used: immunoSEQ multiplex PCR; TCRdb lists only in-frame clones, some missing. Seen here are about 360,000 clones, about 86% observed once, and the top ten hold around 3%. The source material was peripheral blood. These receptor sequences come from a man younger than 45 with active or convalescent COVID-19. The CDR3 runs from the conserved cysteine through the conserved F or W. The D gene is left open where the match is weak.

D gene,J gene,V gene,CDR3 DNA,CDR3 protein
.,TRBJ2-3,TRBV19,TGTGCCAGTAGTATCGAGGACAGATACACAGATACGCAGTATTTT,CASSIEDRYTDTQYF
TRBD1,TRBJ1-4,TRBV5-1,TGCGCCAACCGGACAGGGACAAATGAAAAACTGTTTTTT,CANRTGTNEKLFF
TRBD1,TRBJ1-1,TRBV10-1,TGCGCCAGCAGGGAGGTAGGGGGCTTAGACACTGAAGCTTTCTTT,CASREVGGLDTEAFF
TRBD1,TRBJ2-7,TRBV6-5,TGTGCCAGCAGTTACTCGAACAGGGGAGAAAGGCAGTACTTC,CASSYSNRGERQYF
TRBD1,TRBJ1-5,TRBV28,TGTGCCAGCGTGACAGGGGAGGTTCAGCCCCAGCATTTT,CASVTGEVQPQHF
.,TRBJ2-2,TRBV30,TGTGCCTGGAGTGTGGACGACTACGGGGGCGGGGAGCTGTTTTTT,CAWSVDDYGGGELFF
.,TRBJ2-3,TRBV7-9,TGTGCCAGCAGCTTAGACCCTGAGGCAGATACGCAGTATTTT,CASSLDPEADTQYF
.,TRBJ2-7,TRBV27,TGTGCCAGCACGCCCCCCTCTAGGACAGCGGCCTACGAGCAGTACTTC,CASTPPSRTAAYEQYF
.,TRBJ1-4,TRBV11-3,TGTGCCAGCAGCTCCTTCAATGAAAAACTGTTTTTT,CASSSFNEKLFF
TRBD2,TRBJ2-7,TRBV28,TGTGCCAGCAGCTACCTTGGGACTAGCGGGGAAACCTACGAGCAGTACTTC,CASSYLGTSGETYEQYF